These 4 T cell receptor beta chains share one sample of origin, sequenced in a study of cytomegalovirus exposure and HLA in healthy donors. 60 Vbeta and 13 Jbeta primers were used in PCR. Only in-frame clones appear in the TCRdb table, and some are missing; sequencing was by immunoSEQ multiplex PCR. This repertoire shows roughly 90,000 clones, over 80% found once; its top ten account for 2.3%. The source material was PBMCs. The receptors here all came from a young man in good health and CMV-seronegative.

The chain uses TRBV7-6 and TRBJ2-1; 8 bases agree with TRBD1. Trimming took 5 bases from V and 2 from J; bases not matched to a gene: 11. There are 17 residues in the CDR3. Looked up from germline, CDR1 is SGHVS and CDR2 is FNYEAQ. CDR3 DNA: TGTGCCAGCAGCCCACAACAGGGGGTGAATACCTACAATGAGCAGTTCTTC. It encodes CASSPQQGVNTYNEQFF.

The rearrangement uses TRBV30 and TRBJ1-5; a possible D gene is TRBD1 (5 bases). This CDR3 is built from 15 residues. The germline V gene encodes CDR1 GTSNPN and CDR2 SVGIG (reference sequence). V shed 4 bases and J shed 4 bases, with 17 bases lying between them. CDR3 DNA sequence: TGTGCCTGGAATGTAAAGGGGCTACTGAATCAGCCCCAGCATTTT. This translates into CAWNVKGLLNQPQHF.

This chain links TRBV6-5 with TRBJ1-1; TRBD1 is a possible D gene (5 bases). With 0 bases removed from V and 5 bases from J, the gap between germline ends came to 10 bases. The CDR3 has 14 residues. The germline gives CDR1 MNHEY, CDR2 SVGAGI. The CDR3 DNA sequence: TGTGCCAGCAGTTACTCTCGGCAGGGAACTGAAGCTTTCTTT. Protein: CASSYSRQGTEAFF.

This clone was seen once. The V gene is TRBV11-1, the J gene TRBJ1-2, with 7 positions matching TRBD1. From germline, CDR1 is SGHAT and CDR2 FQDESV (reference sequence). Trimming took 1 base from V and 4 from J; bases not matched to a gene: 6. This CDR3 comprises 15 residues. The CDR3 nucleotides read TGTGCCAGCAGCTTAGGGGCGGGACAGACCTATGGCTACACCTTC. Translating it yields CASSLGAGQTYGYTF. Full variable domain (rest looked up from reference TRBV11-1 and TRBJ1-2): EAEVAQSPRYKITEKSQAVAFWCDPISGHATLYWYRQILGQGPELLVQFQDESVVDDSQLPKDRFSAERLKGVDSTLKIQPAELGDSAMYLCASSLGAGQTYGYTFGSGTRLTVV.